The 4 T cell receptor beta chains in this list originate from one sample, sequenced in a study of T cell repertoires in cytomegalovirus infection (dated by TCRdb to between 2018 and 2021). Reads for this sample came from an Illumina HiSeq 1500. The public reads were run again by TCRdb, first through fastp at Q25 and then through MiXCR, and only productive beta chains were kept. All rows with the same CDR3 protein become a single entry with the most common DNA and genes. The table for this sample lists almost 500,000 distinct CDR3 sequences; around 11% of them were counted only once. About 10% of the sample rests with the top ten. The sequenced material came from PBMCs. The receptors originated from a human donor in good health (CMV status not recorded). Some clones in this sample may be carry-over from other donors' samples.

The chain is built from TRBV28 and TRBJ1-1; TRBD1 aligns across 8 bases. Germline loops: CDR1 MDHEN, CDR2 SYDVKM. CDR3 size: 16 residues. J lost 0 bases, V lost 7 bases, and 10 bases had no gene match. The DNA for the CDR3 is TGTGCCAGCATGTCACAGGGGGGGAGTATGAACACTGAAGCTTTCTTT. It yields the protein CASMSQGGSMNTEAFF.

The V gene is TRBV29-1, the J gene TRBJ1-1; a weak D match, TRBD1 (6 bases). Germline V gene data show CDR1 as SQVTM and CDR2 as ANQGSEA. V lost 0 bases and J lost 1, with 6 bases in between. The CDR3 contains 13 residues. The CDR3 nucleotides read TGCAGCGTTGAAGAGGACAGGAACACTGAAGCTTTCTTT. Amino acid sequence: CSVEEDRNTEAFF.

This clonotype was detected ten times or more. The chain employs TRBV7-8 and TRBJ2-2; D remains ambiguous. Germline CDR1 reads SGHVS; CDR2 reads FQNEAQ. This CDR3 is built from 14 residues. V was trimmed by 4 bases and J by 6 bases, leaving 12 bases between them. CDR3 in amino acids: CASSWVVGSGELFF. CDR3 sequence (DNA): TGTGCCAGCAGCTGGGTGGTTGGGTCCGGGGAGCTGTTTTTT.

This clonotype was detected only once. The chain couples TRBV29-1 to TRBJ1-1; D is uncertain. From germline, CDR1 is SQVTM and CDR2 ANQGSEA. The V and J ends lost 5 bases and 3 bases respectively, with 13 bases between them. This CDR3 is built from 13 residues. The CDR3 region is CSVWTSPYTEAFF. CDR3 sequence (DNA): TGCAGCGTTTGGACCTCCCCCTACACTGAAGCTTTCTTT.